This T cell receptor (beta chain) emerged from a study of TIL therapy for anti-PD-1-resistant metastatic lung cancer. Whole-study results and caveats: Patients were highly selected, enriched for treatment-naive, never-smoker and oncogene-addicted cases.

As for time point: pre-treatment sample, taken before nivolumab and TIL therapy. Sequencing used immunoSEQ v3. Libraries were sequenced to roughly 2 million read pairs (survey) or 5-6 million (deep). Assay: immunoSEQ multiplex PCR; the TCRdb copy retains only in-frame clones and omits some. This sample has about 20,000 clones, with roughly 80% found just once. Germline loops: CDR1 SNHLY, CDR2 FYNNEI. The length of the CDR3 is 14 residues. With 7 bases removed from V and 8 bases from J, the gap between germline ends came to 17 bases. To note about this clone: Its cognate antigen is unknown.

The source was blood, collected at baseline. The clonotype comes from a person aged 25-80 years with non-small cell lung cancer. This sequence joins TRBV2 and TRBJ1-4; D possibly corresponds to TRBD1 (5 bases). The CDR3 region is CASMGTLQTEKLFF. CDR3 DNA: TGTGCCAGCATGGGGACCCTTCAAACGGAAAAACTGTTTTTT.